The rows below give T cell receptor beta chains drawn from one sample of a study of blood T cell repertoires in COVID-19. Clones were sequenced by immunoSEQ multiplex PCR, and TCRdb holds only the in-frame ones, with some missing. The data contain approximately 210,000 clones, 92% of them singletons. The source material was peripheral blood. The receptors originated from a man younger than 40 with acute or convalescent COVID-19. The CDR3 runs from the conserved cysteine through the conserved F or W. Fields, in order: clone size, V gene, CDR3 protein. Size is omitted from some rows. Given values are once, few, many or a class for expanded clones.

size: .
V: TRBV29-1
CDR3: CSVGTEGYGYTF

size: once
V: TRBV6-5
CDR3: CASSYKHRTDTQYF

size: .
V: TRBV30
CDR3: CAWSRSRNSPLHF

size: .
V: TRBV5-1
CDR3: CASSLVVSGNTEAFF

size: .
V: TRBV29-1
CDR3: CSVERGTGDTEAFF

size: .
V: TRBV6-4
CDR3: CARETRDRANQPQHF

size: .
V: TRBV25-1
CDR3: CASSGAGFSYNEQFF

size: .
V: TRBV3-1/TRBV3-2
CDR3: CASSHGREAFDEQFF

size: .
V: TRBV5-1
CDR3: CASSPGWGQETQYF

size: .
V: TRBV6-1
CDR3: CASSEAGGGYGYTF

size: .
V: TRBV6-1
CDR3: CASSETDRTPISTIYF

size: .
V: TRBV5-1
CDR3: CASSVLAGGYEQYF

size: .
V: TRBV3-1/TRBV3-2
CDR3: CASSQDDGRRGEQYF

size: .
V: TRBV2
CDR3: CASSDPGGMAKNIQYF

size: .
V: TRBV28
CDR3: CASLTTGGNYGYTF

size: .
V: TRBV5-1
CDR3: CASNGGSDSPLHF

size: .
V: TRBV7-8
CDR3: CASSLSPGTDTEAFF

size: .
V: TRBV7-9
CDR3: CASGEQGISGNTIYF

size: .
V: TRBV18
CDR3: CASSIQGKSTEAFF

size: .
V: TRBV9
CDR3: CASSKRAGNTGELFF

size: .
V: TRBV11-2
CDR3: CASSLGGTQNQPQHF

size: .
V: TRBV6-1
CDR3: CASSERTVYGYTF

size: .
V: TRBV3-1/TRBV3-2
CDR3: CASSPTTQGYEQYF

size: .
V: TRBV5-5
CDR3: CASSLLGQARTEAFF

size: .
V: TRBV3-1/TRBV3-2
CDR3: CASSLGTGPSYEQYF

size: .
V: TRBV28
CDR3: CASSLSWGGGESPLHF

size: .
V: TRBV5-1
CDR3: CASSLVRPSTDTQYF

size: few
V: TRBV28
CDR3: CASRLDRAYEQYF

size: .
V: TRBV20-1
CDR3: CSASFRDTIYF

size: .
V: TRBV2
CDR3: CASVGLANTGELFF

size: .
V: TRBV30
CDR3: CAWSVRWGVGEKLFF

size: .
V: TRBV4-1
CDR3: CASSPPGTGKGYTF

size: .
V: TRBV2
CDR3: CASSSTGGTQPQHF

size: .
V: TRBV19
CDR3: CASRDTQGREQYF

size: .
V: TRBV25-1
CDR3: CASSTAIQLINYGYTF

size: many
V: TRBV19
CDR3: CASSNDRGRTTYEQYF

size: .
V: TRBV7-9
CDR3: CASSLATGATEAFF

size: .
V: TRBV6-2/TRBV6-3
CDR3: CASSSYGRGTGELFF

size: .
V: TRBV5-4
CDR3: CASILGTSGRLPYEQYF

size: .
V: TRBV7-9
CDR3: CASSLRDSGYNEQFF

size: once
V: TRBV16
CDR3: CASSGRLNNEQFF

size: .
V: TRBV7-6
CDR3: CASSPPDRGWNEQFF

size: .
V: TRBV11-2
CDR3: CASSRRTEVEAFF